This T cell receptor beta chain was captured by sequencing in a study of control samples from healthy donors and cancer patients. The protocol was immunoSEQ multiplex PCR, while the TCRdb copy is restricted to in-frame clones and leaves out a portion. The repertoire holds around 180,000 clones, 70% to 90% seen once, with nearly 5% in the top ten. The CDR3 consists of 15 residues. V lost 4 bases and J lost 2; bases outside the gene matches: 7. Germline V gives CDR1 MNHEY, CDR2 SVGEGT. Source material: blood. This receptor was taken from a woman in her 30s in good health. This chain links TRBV6-2 or TRBV6-3 with TRBJ2-7, with TRBD2 matching 8 bases. The CDR3 DNA is TGTGCCAGCAGTTCAGCGGGAGTAGCTACCTACGAGCAGTACTTC. Protein: CASSSAGVATYEQYF.